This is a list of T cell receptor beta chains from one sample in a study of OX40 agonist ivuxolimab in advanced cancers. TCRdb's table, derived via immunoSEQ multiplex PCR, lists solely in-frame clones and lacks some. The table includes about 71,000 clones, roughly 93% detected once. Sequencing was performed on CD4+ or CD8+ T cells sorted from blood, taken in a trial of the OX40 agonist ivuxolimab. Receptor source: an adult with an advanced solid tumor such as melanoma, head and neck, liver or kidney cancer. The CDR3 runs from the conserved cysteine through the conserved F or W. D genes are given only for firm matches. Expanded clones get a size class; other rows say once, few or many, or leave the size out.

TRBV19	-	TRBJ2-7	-	TGTGCCAGTAGTATTAAAATCGGGACCCCAAATACCTACGAGCAGTACTTC	CASSIKIGTPNTYEQYF
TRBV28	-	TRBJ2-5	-	TGTGCCAGCAGTCTTGGGACGGCCCTACAAGAGACCCAGTACTTC	CASSLGTALQETQYF
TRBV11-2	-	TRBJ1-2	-	TGTGCCAGCAGCTCTCCCGCCATGATCGGAGGCTACACCTTC	CASSSPAMIGGYTF
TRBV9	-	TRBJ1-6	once	TGTGCCAGCAGCGTAGTGGGGGGGGCTAAGTCACCCCTCCACTTT	CASSVVGGAKSPLHF
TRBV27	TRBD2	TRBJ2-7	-	TGTGCCAGCAGTCGCCTCGGGACTAGCGGACCCTACGAGCAGTACTTC	CASSRLGTSGPYEQYF
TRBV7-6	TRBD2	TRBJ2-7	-	TGTGCCAGCAGCTCAGGCGGGGGGGTGGCCTACGAGCAGTACTTC	CASSSGGGVAYEQYF
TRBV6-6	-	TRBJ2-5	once	TGTGCCAGCAGTACCCCCTACGATCCCACTGAGACCCAGTACTTC	CASSTPYDPTETQYF
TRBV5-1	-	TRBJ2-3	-	TGCGCCAGCAGCACTTACACAGATACGCAGTATTTT	CASSTYTDTQYF
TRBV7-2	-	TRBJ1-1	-	TGTGCCAGCAGCTTAGTAGGGTTGAACACTGAAGCTTTCTTT	CASSLVGLNTEAFF
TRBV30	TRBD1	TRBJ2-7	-	TGTGCCTGGACCGCCCTCAAGACAGGGCTAAGCTCCTACGAGCAGTACTTC	CAWTALKTGLSSYEQYF
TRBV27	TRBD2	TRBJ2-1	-	TGTGCCAGCTCCTTTTCGGGGGGCAATGAGCAGTTCTTC	CASSFSGGNEQFF
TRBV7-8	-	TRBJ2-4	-	TGTGCCAGCAGACTGGGGGCGGGGGATCGGGACATTCAGTACTTC	CASRLGAGDRDIQYF
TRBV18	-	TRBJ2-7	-	TGTGCCAGCTCCGACCCGTCCGGGAGTGTGTACGAGCAGTACTTC	CASSDPSGSVYEQYF
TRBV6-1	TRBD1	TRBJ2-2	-	TGTGCCAGCAGAGACCGGGACAGGGTTTGGACGGAGCTGTTTTTT	CASRDRDRVWTELFF
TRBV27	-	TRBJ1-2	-	TGTGCCAGCAGTTTAAGTGTTAGCTATGGCTACACCTTC	CASSLSVSYGYTF
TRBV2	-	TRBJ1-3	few	TGTGCCAGCAGTGATAGGTCCAGGGCCGGAAACACCATATATTTT	CASSDRSRAGNTIYF
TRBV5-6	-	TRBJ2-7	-	TGTGCCAGCAGCTTCCGTGAAGGGGTCGAGCAGTACTTC	CASSFREGVEQYF
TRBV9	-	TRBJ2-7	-	TGTGCCAGCAGCGTAGCTAAGGGAGCAGCGTTGAACGAGCAGTACTTC	CASSVAKGAALNEQYF
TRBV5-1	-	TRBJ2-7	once	TGCGCCAGCAGCTTTACCGACGCCTACGAGCAGTACTTC	CASSFTDAYEQYF
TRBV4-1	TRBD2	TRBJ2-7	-	TGCGCCAGCAGCCAAGCCACTAGCGGGATCCCCTACGAGCAGTACTTC	CASSQATSGIPYEQYF
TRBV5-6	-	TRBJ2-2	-	TGTGCCAGCAGCTTGGTGGCGGGAATGGTCCCCGGGGAGCTGTTTTTT	CASSLVAGMVPGELFF
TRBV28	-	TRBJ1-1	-	TGTGCCAGCCTGATTGGCACTGAAGCTTTCTTT	CASLIGTEAFF
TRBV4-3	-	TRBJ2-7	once	TGCGCCAGCAGCCCCAGCGGCTTCCCCTCCTACGAGCAGTACTTC	CASSPSGFPSYEQYF
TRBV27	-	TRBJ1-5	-	TGTGCCAGCAGTTTATCGTGGGGACAGCCCCAGCATTTT	CASSLSWGQPQHF
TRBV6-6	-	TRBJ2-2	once	TGTGCCAGCGAGGGGGTTTCGACGGACAACACCGGGGAGCTGTTTTTT	CASEGVSTDNTGELFF
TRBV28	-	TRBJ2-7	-	TGTGCCAGCAGTTTATTTCTCGGACCCTCCTACGAGCAGTACTTC	CASSLFLGPSYEQYF
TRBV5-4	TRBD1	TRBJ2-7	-	TGTGCCAGCAGCCCATGGGGACAGTTAACCTACGAGCAGTACTTC	CASSPWGQLTYEQYF
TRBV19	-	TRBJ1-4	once	TGTGCCAGTATGGTCGCGGCAACTAATGAAAAACTGTTTTTT	CASMVAATNEKLFF
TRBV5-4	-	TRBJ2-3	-	TGTGCCAGCAGCTTGGAATGGGGGGGCACAGATACGCAGTATTTT	CASSLEWGGTDTQYF
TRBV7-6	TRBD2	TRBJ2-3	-	TGTGCCAGCAGCTTCCCCGAGCGGGAGGGAGGCACAGATACGCAGTATTTT	CASSFPEREGGTDTQYF
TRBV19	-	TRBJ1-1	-	TGTGCCAGCTCTAGGGCGCTGAACACTGAAGCTTTCTTT	CASSRALNTEAFF
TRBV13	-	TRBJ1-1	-	TGTGCCAGCAGCCCCCGGGTTGCCTGGGGAGCTTTCTTT	CASSPRVAWGAFF
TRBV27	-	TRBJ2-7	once	TGTGCCAGCAGTTTTAAGGTCGGGAGAGAGCAGTACTTC	CASSFKVGREQYF
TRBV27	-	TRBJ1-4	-	TGTGCCAGCAGTTTTTCTACAGCAATTAATGAAAAACTGTTTTTT	CASSFSTAINEKLFF
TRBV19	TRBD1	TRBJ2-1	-	TGTGCCAGTAGTCCAGGGACAGGCGCGGGAAAAATCTACAATGAGCAGTTCTTC	CASSPGTGAGKIYNEQFF
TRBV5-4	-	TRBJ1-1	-	TGTGCCAGCAGCTGGAGGGGGGGGACTGAAGCTTTCTTT	CASSWRGGTEAFF
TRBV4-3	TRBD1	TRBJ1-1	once	TGCGCCAGCAGCCAACAGACAGGGCTTGAAGCTTTCTTT	CASSQQTGLEAFF
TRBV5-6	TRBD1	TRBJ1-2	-	TGTGCCAGCAGTCGCCGGACAGGGCCGGGGTATGGCTACACCTTC	CASSRRTGPGYGYTF
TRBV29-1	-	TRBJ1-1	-	TGCAGCGTACGTTCAGAGAACACTGAAGCTTTCTTT	CSVRSENTEAFF
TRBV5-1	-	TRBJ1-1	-	TGCGCCAGCAGCCCGCAGGACTTAATAGGCACTGAAGCTTTCTTT	CASSPQDLIGTEAFF
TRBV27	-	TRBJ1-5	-	TGTGCCAGCAGCTGGGGGCATCGCAATCAGCCCCAGCATTTT	CASSWGHRNQPQHF
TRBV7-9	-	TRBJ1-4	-	TGTGCCAGCAGTCGAGGACAGTTTAATGAAAAACTGTTTTTT	CASSRGQFNEKLFF
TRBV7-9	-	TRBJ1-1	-	TGTGCCAGCAGCCTAGTCGGAGGGAGTGCTGAAGCTTTCTTT	CASSLVGGSAEAFF
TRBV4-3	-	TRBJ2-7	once	TGCGCCAGCAGCCAGGCCAAGCTTCCGAGCACCTACGAGCAGTACTTC	CASSQAKLPSTYEQYF
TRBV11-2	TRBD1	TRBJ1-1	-	TGTGCCAGCAGCTTAGACCAGGGGGCGGACACTGAAGCTTTCTTT	CASSLDQGADTEAFF
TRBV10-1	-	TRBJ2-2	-	TGCGCCAGCAGTGAGTCATACAGGAACACCGGGGAGCTGTTTTTT	CASSESYRNTGELFF
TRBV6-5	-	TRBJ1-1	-	TGTGCCAGCAGTTATTCACAGGGAACGTCTGAAGCTTTCTTT	CASSYSQGTSEAFF
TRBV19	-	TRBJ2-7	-	TGTGCCAGTAGTAAAGTTAGGGGGACGGAGCAGTACTTC	CASSKVRGTEQYF
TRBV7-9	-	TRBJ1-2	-	TGTGCCAGCAGTTCACGGGATGTGAATGGCTACACCTTC	CASSSRDVNGYTF
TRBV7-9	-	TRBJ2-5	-	TGTGCCAGCAGCTCCATCCTCGACTACCAAGAGACCCAGTACTTC	CASSSILDYQETQYF
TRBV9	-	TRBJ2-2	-	TGTGCCAGCAGCGTATGGGACACCGGGGAGCTGTTTTTT	CASSVWDTGELFF
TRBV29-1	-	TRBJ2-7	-	TGCAGCGCCGCGAGCTCACGATCCTACGAGCAGTACTTC	CSAASSRSYEQYF
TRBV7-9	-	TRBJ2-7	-	TGTGCCAGCAGCTTTACCCCGGGGCAGGGGTACGAGCAGTACTTC	CASSFTPGQGYEQYF